These 23 T cell receptor beta chains were sequenced from one sample in a study of T cell responses to AZD1222 COVID-19 vaccine (dated by TCRdb to the early 2020s). The intended sense of this specimen's time point label: baseline before first vaccination. Preparation of the library involved the immunoSEQ multiplex PCR assay. TCRdb retrieved this table from immuneACCESS and kept in-frame rearrangements only. Not all clones are present; in checked studies, unresolved V genes account for under half, and no reason is known for the remainder. This sample is represented by tens of thousands of clones; 75% to 90% of them were singletons. The ten biggest clones cover 16% of the sample. This sample comprised peripheral blood, obtained on day 0 of AZD1222 vaccination. The receptors here all came from an adult in good health.

The chain uses TRBV7-9 and TRBJ2-5, with a weak D call TRBD2 (5 bases). The CDR3 contains 14 residues. Germline V gene data show CDR1 as SEHNR and CDR2 as FQNEAQ (reference sequence). V shed 7 bases and J shed 5 bases, with 17 bases lying between them. CDR3 protein: CASTPGSGEETQYF. CDR3 nucleotide sequence: TGTGCCAGCACCCCGGGCAGTGGGGAGGAGACCCAGTACTTC.

This chain links TRBV28 with TRBJ1-6, with D possibly TRBD1 on 6 matching bases. Germline assignment: CDR1 MDHEN and CDR2 SYDVKM. This CDR3 comprises 13 residues. Trimming removed 8 bases at V and 6 bases at J, with 11 bases between. The DNA of the CDR3 is TGTGCCAGCCGGACAGATGGTAATTCACCCCTCCACTTT. It is translated as CASRTDGNSPLHF.

This chain joins TRBV9 and TRBJ1-1; weak D call: TRBD1 (5 bases). This CDR3 contains 12 residues. The V end lost 3 bases, the J end lost 7 bases, and 10 bases lay between the germline ends. The germline CDR1 and CDR2 sequences are SGDLS and YYNGEE. CDR3: CASSAERGEAFF. The CDR3 bases are TGTGCCAGCAGCGCCGAGAGGGGTGAAGCTTTCTTT.

This chain joins TRBV7-2 and TRBJ2-1; 9 positions agree with TRBD1. This CDR3 region has 13 residues. Germline CDR1 and CDR2: SGHTA and FQGNSA. V lost 5 bases and J lost 5; bases outside the gene matches: 1. The CDR3 is CASSRTGDNEQFF. The DNA for the CDR3 is TGTGCCAGCAGCCGGACAGGGGACAATGAGCAGTTCTTC.

This clone was seen a single time. The chain links TRBV19 to TRBJ2-3; D call uncertain. CDR1 is LNHDA and CDR2 is SQIVND in the germline V gene (reference sequence). With 6 bases removed from V and 1 base from J, the gap between germline ends came to 20 bases. The CDR3 has 17 amino acids. The DNA for the CDR3 is TGTGCCAGTAGCAGCATTTCTTCGCTTCACGGCACAGATACGCAGTATTTT. Protein sequence: CASSSISSLHGTDTQYF.

This chain uses TRBV24-1 with TRBJ1-2; TRBD1 matches 7 bases. Germline values: CDR1 KGHDR, CDR2 SFDVKD. V dropped 7 bases and J dropped 4; count of bases not matched to a gene: 2. This CDR3 spans 12 amino acids. CDR3 region: CATSGTAYGYTF. For the CDR3, the DNA is TGTGCCACCAGCGGGACAGCCTATGGCTACACCTTC.

The chain combines TRBV3-1 (or the pseudogene TRBV3-2) with TRBJ2-5; D may be TRBD1 (6 bases). Matching the DNA end better, TRBJ2-7 makes the J call doubtful. The CDR3 is 12 amino acids. CDR1 LGHDT and CDR2 YNNKEL come from the germline V gene (reference sequence). The CDR3 nucleotides are TGTGCCAGCAGCCCTACAGGGCTCGAGCAGTACTTC. Translating gives CASSPTGLEQYF.

The chain joins TRBV4-3 to TRBJ2-3; D gene ambiguous. The CDR3 consists of 18 residues. CDR1 is LGHNA and CDR2 is YSLEER in the germline V gene. V lost 1 base, J lost 1 base, and 18 bases lay in between. CDR3 residues: CASSQVYDSGSGTDTQYF. CDR3 nucleotide sequence: TGCGCCAGCAGCCAAGTCTACGACTCCGGATCGGGCACAGATACGCAGTATTTT.

The V gene is TRBV23-1, the J gene TRBJ1-2, with D unresolved. TRBV23-1 falls under the ORF class, with uncertain function. This CDR3 is built from 17 residues. Trimming removed 6 bases from V and 0 bases from J, with 20 bases in between. For the CDR3, the DNA is TGCGCCAGCAGCCATTCGAGGTGGCAGCACTCTAACTATGGCTACACCTTC. Translating gives CASSHSRWQHSNYGYTF.

V usage is TRBV6-5 and J usage is TRBJ1-2; 9 bases fit TRBD1. The CDR3 is made up of 16 amino acids. CDR1 and CDR2 (germline): MNHEY, SVGAGI. Germline trimming cut 2 bases from V and 2 bases from J; bases unmatched to any gene: 6. Here the CDR3 reads CASSYRTGTGNYGYTF. As DNA, the CDR3 is TGTGCCAGCAGTTACCGGACCGGGACAGGGAACTATGGCTACACCTTC.

The chain links TRBV2 to TRBJ1-4, with 7 positions matching TRBD1. The CDR3 has 13 residues. Per germline, CDR1 SNHLY and CDR2 FYNNEI. After removal of 3 bases from V and 7 bases from J, the junction contained 2 bases not matched to a gene. CDR3 amino acids: CASSDTGAEKLFF. The CDR3 DNA reads TGTGCCAGCAGTGATACAGGGGCTGAAAAACTGTTTTTT.

This chain links TRBV28 with TRBJ2-3, with 10 bases fitting TRBD1. CDR3 length: 16 residues. Germline CDR1 and CDR2: MDHEN and SYDVKM. Unmatched junction bases numbered 8, after V lost 8 bases and J lost 0 bases. The CDR3 DNA is TGTGCCAGCGCCGGGACAGGGGTCTCTAGCACAGATACGCAGTATTTT. This sequence encodes CASAGTGVSSTDTQYF.

The rearrangement uses TRBV11-2 and TRBJ2-1, with D maybe TRBD1 (6 bases). The V and J ends lost 8 bases and 12 bases respectively, with 23 bases between them. Germline values: CDR1 SGHAT, CDR2 FQNNGV. The CDR3 extends over 14 amino acids. CDR3 sequence reads: CASGRDTGFLRQFF. The CDR3 nucleotides are TGTGCCAGCGGACGGGACACGGGGTTCCTTAGGCAGTTCTTC.

The gene calls are TRBV28 and TRBJ2-5, with D perhaps TRBD1 (6 bases). The germline V gene encodes CDR1 MDHEN and CDR2 SYDVKM. V was trimmed by 3 bases and J by 5 bases, leaving 19 bases between them. The CDR3 runs 16 residues. This CDR3 reads CASSFPGTMTRETQYF. The CDR3 DNA follows: TGTGCCAGCAGTTTCCCCGGGACAATGACCAGGGAGACCCAGTACTTC. Supplemented by reference TRBV28 and TRBJ2-5, the full variable domain reads DVKVTQSSRYLVKRTGEKVFLECVQDMDHENMFWYRQDPGLGLRLIYFSYDVKMKEKGDIPEGYSVSREKKERFSLILESASTNQTSMYLCASSFPGTMTRETQYFGPGTRLLVL.

This rearrangement joins TRBV28 to TRBJ1-5; D is unresolved. The CDR3 has 14 residues. In germline, CDR1 is MDHEN, CDR2 SYDVKM. Trimming removed 4 bases from V and 6 bases from J, with 13 bases in between. The CDR3 here is CASSYPDRVQPQHF. The DNA for the CDR3 is TGTGCCAGCAGTTATCCTGATAGAGTTCAGCCCCAGCATTTT. The full variable domain, with the rest looked up from reference TRBV28 and TRBJ1-5, is DVKVTQSSRYLVKRTGEKVFLECVQDMDHENMFWYRQDPGLGLRLIYFSYDVKMKEKGDIPEGYSVSREKKERFSLILESASTNQTSMYLCASSYPDRVQPQHFGDGTRLSIL.

The V call is TRBV6-5, the J call TRBJ2-3, with 7 bases aligning to TRBD1. From germline, CDR1 is MNHEY and CDR2 SVGAGI. This CDR3 comprises 12 residues. V gave up 8 bases and J gave up 7 bases; unmatched junction bases: 6. CDR3: CASSTGPNTQYF. The CDR3 coding sequence is TGTGCCAGCTCGACAGGGCCCAATACGCAGTATTTT.

This clone was counted once. The rearrangement uses TRBV28 and TRBJ2-5; 7 bases match TRBD2. CDR1 is MDHEN, CDR2 SYDVKM, per germline. J gave up 1 base and V 8 bases, and 4 bases lay outside the gene matches. CDR3 size: 13 residues. CDR3 sequence (DNA): TGTGCCAGCGGGGCGGGGGTCCAAGAGACCCAGTACTTC. Translated, it gives CASGAGVQETQYF.

This chain joins TRBV7-9 and TRBJ2-2; D is unclear. Germline V gives CDR1 SEHNR, CDR2 FQNEAQ (reference sequence). The CDR3 sequence is 15 residues long. The V end was cut by 5 bases, the J end by 1 base, with 11 bases between. The CDR3 DNA reads as TGTGCCAGCAGCCCCAATGGGCGGAACACCGGGGAGCTGTTTTTT. It yields the protein CASSPNGRNTGELFF.

This chain uses TRBV3-1 (or the pseudogene TRBV3-2) with TRBJ2-1; D may be TRBD2 (5 bases). Germline assignment: CDR1 LGHDT and CDR2 YNNKEL (reference sequence). This CDR3 is built from 12 residues. V was pared by 5 bases and J by 9 bases, with 11 bases between. Written as DNA, the CDR3 is TGTGCCAGCAGCATTCTAGAGGGTGAGCAGTTCTTC. Amino acid sequence: CASSILEGEQFF.

V and J are TRBV7-9 and TRBJ2-7; D ambiguous. The CDR3 runs 15 residues. Germline V gene sequence: CDR1 SEHNR, CDR2 FQNEAQ (reference sequence). Trimming removed 5 bases at V and 2 bases at J, with 16 bases between. The CDR3: CASSPRIGTTYEQYF. The CDR3 DNA reads as TGTGCCAGCAGCCCCCGCATCGGCACCACCTACGAGCAGTACTTC.

This chain joins TRBV13 and TRBJ1-1, with D uncertain. This CDR3 has 12 residues. The germline CDR1 and CDR2 sequences are PRHDT and FYEKMQ (reference sequence). V was pared by 2 bases and J by 1 base, with 2 bases between. The chain's CDR3 is CASSLRNTEAFF. The CDR3 DNA follows: TGTGCCAGCAGCTTAAGGAACACTGAAGCTTTCTTT.

The chain recombines TRBV11-3 with TRBJ2-3; 12 bases match TRBD2. The CDR3 is 16 residues long. Germline V lookup: CDR1 SGHNT, CDR2 YENEEA. The V gene end was trimmed by 5 bases and the J gene end by 5 bases; junction bases not matched to a gene: 8. In DNA, the CDR3 is TGTGCCAGCAGCCCGGGACTAGCGGGTGGCGTAGATACGCAGTATTTT. Protein product: CASSPGLAGGVDTQYF.

The V and J genes are TRBV11-2 and TRBJ1-5; D might be TRBD1 (5 bases). Germline loops: CDR1 SGHAT, CDR2 FQNNGV. The CDR3 consists of 17 residues. V was shortened by 0 bases and J by 6 bases, with 18 bases between the two germline ends. The CDR3 loop is CASSLDRRGVGGQPQHF. CDR3 nucleotides: TGTGCCAGCAGCTTAGATCGCCGGGGGGTTGGGGGTCAGCCCCAGCATTTT.